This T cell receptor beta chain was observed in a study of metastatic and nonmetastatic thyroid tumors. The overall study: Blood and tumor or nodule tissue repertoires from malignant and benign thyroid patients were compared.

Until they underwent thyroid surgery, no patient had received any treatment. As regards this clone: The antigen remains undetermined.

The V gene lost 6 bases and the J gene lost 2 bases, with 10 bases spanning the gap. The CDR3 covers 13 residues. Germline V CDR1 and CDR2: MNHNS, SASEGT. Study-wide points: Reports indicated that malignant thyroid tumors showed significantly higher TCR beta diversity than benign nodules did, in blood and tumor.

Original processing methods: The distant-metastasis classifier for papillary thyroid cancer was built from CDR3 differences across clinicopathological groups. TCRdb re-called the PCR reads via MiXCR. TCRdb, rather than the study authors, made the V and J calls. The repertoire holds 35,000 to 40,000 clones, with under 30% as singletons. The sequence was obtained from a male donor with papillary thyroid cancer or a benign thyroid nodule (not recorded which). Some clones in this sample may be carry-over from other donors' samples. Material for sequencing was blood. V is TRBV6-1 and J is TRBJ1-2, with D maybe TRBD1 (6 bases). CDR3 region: CASSRGANYGYTF. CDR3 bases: TGTGCCAGCAGCCGGGGGGCGAACTATGGCTACACCTTC.